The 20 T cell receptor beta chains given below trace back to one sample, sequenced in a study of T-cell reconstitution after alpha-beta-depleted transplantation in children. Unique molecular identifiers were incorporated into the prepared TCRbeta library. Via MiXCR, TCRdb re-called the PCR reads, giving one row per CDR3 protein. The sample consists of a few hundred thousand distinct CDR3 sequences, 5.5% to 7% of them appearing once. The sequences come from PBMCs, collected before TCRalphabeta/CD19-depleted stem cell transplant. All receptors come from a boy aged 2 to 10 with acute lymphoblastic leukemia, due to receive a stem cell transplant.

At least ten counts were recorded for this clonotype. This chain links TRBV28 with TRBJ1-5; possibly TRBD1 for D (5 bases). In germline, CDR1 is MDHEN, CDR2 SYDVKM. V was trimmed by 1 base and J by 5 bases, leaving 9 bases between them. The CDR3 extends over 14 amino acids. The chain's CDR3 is CASSLLTDDQPQHF. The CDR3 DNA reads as TGTGCCAGCAGTTTATTGACAGATGATCAGCCCCAGCATTTT. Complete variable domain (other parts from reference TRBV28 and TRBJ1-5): DVKVTQSSRYLVKRTGEKVFLECVQDMDHENMFWYRQDPGLGLRLIYFSYDVKMKEKGDIPEGYSVSREKKERFSLILESASTNQTSMYLCASSLLTDDQPQHFGDGTRLSIL.

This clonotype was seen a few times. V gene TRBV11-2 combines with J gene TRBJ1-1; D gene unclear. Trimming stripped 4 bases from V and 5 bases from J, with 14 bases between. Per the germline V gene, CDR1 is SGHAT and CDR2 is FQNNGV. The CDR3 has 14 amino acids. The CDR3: CASSSSPLGTEAFF. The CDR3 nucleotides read TGTGCCAGCAGCTCGTCCCCGCTAGGGACTGAAGCTTTCTTT.

The CDR3 bases are TGTGCCAGCAGCCCTCGGCGAGGCGGAAACACCTACGAGCAGTACTTC. This gives the protein CASSPRRGGNTYEQYF. The chain recombines TRBV6-1 with TRBJ2-7; D not certain. Germline CDR1 MNHNS, CDR2 SASEGT. There are 16 residues in the CDR3. The V gene lost 6 bases and the J gene lost 2 bases, with 20 bases spanning the gap.

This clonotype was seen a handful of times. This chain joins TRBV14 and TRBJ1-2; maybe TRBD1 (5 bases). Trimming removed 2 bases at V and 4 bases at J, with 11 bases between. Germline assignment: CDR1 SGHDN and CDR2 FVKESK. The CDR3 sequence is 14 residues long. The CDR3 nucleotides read TGTGCCAGCAGCCAACGAGGGGCGATCTATGGCTACACCTTC. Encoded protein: CASSQRGAIYGYTF.

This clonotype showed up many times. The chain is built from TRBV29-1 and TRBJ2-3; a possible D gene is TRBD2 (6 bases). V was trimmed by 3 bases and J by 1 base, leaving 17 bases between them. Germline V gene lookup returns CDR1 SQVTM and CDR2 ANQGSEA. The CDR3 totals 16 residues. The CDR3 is CSVDIPGTGRTDTQYF. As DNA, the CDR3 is TGCAGCGTTGATATCCCCGGGACTGGGCGCACAGATACGCAGTATTTT.

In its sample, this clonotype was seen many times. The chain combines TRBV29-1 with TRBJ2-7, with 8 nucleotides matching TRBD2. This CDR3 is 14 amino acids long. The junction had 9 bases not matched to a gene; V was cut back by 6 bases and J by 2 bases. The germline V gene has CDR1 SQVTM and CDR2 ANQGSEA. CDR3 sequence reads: CSVLSGTRAYEQYF. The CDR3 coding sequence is TGCAGCGTATTATCCGGGACTAGGGCCTACGAGCAGTACTTC.

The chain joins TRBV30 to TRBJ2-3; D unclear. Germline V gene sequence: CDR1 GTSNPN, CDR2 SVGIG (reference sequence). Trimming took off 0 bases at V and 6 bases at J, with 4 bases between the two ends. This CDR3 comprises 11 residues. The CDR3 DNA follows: TGTGCCTGGAGTGTATCGGATACGCAGTATTTT. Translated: CAWSVSDTQYF.

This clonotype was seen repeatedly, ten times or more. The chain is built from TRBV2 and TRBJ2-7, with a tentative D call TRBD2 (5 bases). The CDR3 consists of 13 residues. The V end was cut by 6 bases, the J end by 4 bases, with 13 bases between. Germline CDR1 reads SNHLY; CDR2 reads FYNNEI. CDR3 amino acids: CASSESPGYEQYF. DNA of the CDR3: TGTGCCAGCAGCGAAAGCCCGGGGTACGAGCAGTACTTC.

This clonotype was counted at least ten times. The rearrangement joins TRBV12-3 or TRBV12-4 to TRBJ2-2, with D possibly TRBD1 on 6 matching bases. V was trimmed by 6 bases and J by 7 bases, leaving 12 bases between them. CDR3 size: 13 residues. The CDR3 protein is CASRPTGNGELFF. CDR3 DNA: TGTGCCAGCAGGCCGACAGGAAACGGGGAGCTGTTTTTT.

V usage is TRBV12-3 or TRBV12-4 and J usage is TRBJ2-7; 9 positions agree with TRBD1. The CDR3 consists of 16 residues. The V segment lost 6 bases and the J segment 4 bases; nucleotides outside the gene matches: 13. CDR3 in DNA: TGTGCCAGCAGCCTCACAGACAGGGGGTGTTTGTACGAGCAGTACTTC. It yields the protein CASSLTDRGCLYEQYF.

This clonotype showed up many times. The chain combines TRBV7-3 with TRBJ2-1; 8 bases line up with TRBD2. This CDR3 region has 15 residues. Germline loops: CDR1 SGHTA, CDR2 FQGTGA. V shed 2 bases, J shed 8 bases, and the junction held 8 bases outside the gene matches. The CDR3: CASSLGSGVFYEQFF. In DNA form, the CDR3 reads TGTGCCAGCAGCTTAGGTAGCGGGGTATTCTATGAGCAGTTCTTC. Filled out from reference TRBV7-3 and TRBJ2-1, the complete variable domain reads GAGVSQTPSNKVTEKGKYVELRCDPISGHTALYWYRQSLGQGPEFLIYFQGTGAADDSGLPNDRFFAVRPEGSVSTLKIQRTERGDSAVYLCASSLGSGVFYEQFFGPGTRLTVL.

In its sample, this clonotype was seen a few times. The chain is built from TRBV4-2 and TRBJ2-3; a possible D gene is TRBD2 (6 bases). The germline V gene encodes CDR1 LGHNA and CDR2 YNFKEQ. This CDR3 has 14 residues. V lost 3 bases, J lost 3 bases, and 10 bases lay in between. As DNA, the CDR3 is TGTGCCAGCAGCCAGAGCGGGCCAACAGATACGCAGTATTTT. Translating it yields CASSQSGPTDTQYF.

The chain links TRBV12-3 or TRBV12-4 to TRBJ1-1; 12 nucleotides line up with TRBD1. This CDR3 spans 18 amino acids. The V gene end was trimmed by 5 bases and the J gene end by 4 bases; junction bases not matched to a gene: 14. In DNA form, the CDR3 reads TGTGCCAGCAGTATCGCGGCAGGGACAGGGGGCTTGAGCACTGAAGCTTTCTTT. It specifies CASSIAAGTGGLSTEAFF.

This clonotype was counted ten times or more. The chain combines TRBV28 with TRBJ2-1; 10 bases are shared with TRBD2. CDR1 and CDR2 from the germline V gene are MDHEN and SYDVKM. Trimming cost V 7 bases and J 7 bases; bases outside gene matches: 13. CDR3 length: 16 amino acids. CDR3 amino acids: CASTPGAGGLGNEQFF. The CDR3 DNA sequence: TGTGCCAGCACCCCGGGAGCGGGAGGGCTGGGGAATGAGCAGTTCTTC.

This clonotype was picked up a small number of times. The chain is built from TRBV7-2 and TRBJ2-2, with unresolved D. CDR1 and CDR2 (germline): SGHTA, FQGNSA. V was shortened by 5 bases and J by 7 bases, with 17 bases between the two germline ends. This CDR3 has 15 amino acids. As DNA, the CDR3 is TGTGCCAGCAGCCCCCGAATAGAGCTTAACGGGGAGCTGTTTTTT. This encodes CASSPRIELNGELFF.

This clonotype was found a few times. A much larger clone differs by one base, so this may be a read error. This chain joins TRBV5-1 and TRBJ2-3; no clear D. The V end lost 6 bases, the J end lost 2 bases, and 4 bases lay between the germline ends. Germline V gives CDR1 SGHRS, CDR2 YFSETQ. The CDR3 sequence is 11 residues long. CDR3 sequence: CASTNTDTQYF. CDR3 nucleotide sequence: TGCGCCAGCACTAACACAGATACGCAGTATTTT.

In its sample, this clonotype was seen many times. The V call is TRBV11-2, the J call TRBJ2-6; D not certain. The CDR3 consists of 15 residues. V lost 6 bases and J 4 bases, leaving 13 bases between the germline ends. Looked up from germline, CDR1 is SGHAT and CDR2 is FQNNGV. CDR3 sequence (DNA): TGTGCCAGCAGTTCGTGGGCCGTGGGGGCCAACGTCCTGACTTTC. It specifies CASSSWAVGANVLTF.

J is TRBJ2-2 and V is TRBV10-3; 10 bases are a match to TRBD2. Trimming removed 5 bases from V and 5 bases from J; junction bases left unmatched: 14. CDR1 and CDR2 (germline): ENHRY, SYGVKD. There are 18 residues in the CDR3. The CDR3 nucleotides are TGTGCCATCAGTTTAGCGAGGACTAGCGGACCGGGGACCGGGGAGCTGTTTTTT. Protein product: CAISLARTSGPGTGELFF.

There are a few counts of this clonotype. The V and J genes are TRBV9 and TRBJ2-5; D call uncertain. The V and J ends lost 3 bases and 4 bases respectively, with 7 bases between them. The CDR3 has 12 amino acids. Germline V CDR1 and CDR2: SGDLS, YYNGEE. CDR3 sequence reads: CASSGGLETQYF. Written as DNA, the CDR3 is TGTGCCAGCAGCGGCGGTCTAGAGACCCAGTACTTC.

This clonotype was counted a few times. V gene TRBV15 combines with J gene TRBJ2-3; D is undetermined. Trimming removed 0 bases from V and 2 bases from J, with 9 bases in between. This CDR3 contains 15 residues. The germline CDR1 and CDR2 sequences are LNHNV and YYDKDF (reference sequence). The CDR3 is CATSRDRSFTDTQYF. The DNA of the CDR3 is TGTGCCACCAGCAGAGACAGGTCCTTCACAGATACGCAGTATTTT.